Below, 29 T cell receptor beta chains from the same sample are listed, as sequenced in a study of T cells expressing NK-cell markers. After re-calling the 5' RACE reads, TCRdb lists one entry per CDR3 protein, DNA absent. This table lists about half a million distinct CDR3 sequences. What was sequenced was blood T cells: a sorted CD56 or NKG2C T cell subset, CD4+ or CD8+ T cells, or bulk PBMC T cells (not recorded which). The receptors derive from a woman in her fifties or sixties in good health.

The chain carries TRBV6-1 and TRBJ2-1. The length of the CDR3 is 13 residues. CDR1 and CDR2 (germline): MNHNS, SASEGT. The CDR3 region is CASSEGLHNEQFF.

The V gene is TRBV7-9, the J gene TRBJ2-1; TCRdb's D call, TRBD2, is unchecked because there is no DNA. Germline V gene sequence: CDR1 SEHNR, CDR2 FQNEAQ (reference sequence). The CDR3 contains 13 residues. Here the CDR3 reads CATERDFYNEQFF.

CDR3: CASSHGLAAYNEQFF. This chain joins TRBV11-3 and TRBJ2-1; TCRdb's D call, TRBD2, is unchecked because there is no DNA. CDR1 is SGHNT and CDR2 is YENEEA in the germline V gene. This CDR3 spans 15 amino acids.

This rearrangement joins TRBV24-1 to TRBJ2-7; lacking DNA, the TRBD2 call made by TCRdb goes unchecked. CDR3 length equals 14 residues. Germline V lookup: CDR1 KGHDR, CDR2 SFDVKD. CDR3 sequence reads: CATSDSGLNYEQYF.

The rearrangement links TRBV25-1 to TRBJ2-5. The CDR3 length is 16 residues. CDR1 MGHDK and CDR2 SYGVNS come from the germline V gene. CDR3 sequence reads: CASSEYYGVTQETQYF.

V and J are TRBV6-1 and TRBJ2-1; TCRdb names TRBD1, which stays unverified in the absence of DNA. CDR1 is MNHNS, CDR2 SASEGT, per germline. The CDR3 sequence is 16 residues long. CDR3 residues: CASSSGRAGFYNEQFF.

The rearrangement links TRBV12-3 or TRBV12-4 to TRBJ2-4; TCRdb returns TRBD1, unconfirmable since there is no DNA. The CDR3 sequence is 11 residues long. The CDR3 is CASSNRDIQYF.

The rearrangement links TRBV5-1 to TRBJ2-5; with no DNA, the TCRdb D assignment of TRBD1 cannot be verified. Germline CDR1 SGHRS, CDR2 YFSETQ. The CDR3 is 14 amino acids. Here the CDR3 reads CASSPGPEQETQYF.

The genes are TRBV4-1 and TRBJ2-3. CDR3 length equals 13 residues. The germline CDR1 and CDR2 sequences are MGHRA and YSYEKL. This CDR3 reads CASSQEAVYTQYF.

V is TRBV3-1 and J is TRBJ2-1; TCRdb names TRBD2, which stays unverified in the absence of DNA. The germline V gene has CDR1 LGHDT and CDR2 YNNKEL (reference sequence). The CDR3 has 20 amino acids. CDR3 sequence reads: CASSQDLPSGRPMRNNEQFF.

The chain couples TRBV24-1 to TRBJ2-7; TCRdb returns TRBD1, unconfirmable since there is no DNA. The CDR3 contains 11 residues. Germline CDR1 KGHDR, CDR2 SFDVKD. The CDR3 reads CATGQGGEQYF.

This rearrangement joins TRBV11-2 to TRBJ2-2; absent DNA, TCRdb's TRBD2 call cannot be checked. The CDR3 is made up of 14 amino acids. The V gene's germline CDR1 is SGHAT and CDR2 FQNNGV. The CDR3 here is CASTLQLNTGELFF.

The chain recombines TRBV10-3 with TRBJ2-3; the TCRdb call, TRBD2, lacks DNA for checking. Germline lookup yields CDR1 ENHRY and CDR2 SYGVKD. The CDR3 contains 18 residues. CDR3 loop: CAIGPGLAGLLSTDTQYF.

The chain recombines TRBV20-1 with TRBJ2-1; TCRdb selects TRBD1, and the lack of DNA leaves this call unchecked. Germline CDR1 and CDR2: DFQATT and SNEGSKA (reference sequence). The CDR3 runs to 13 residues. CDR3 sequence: CSAYSPVEAEQFF.

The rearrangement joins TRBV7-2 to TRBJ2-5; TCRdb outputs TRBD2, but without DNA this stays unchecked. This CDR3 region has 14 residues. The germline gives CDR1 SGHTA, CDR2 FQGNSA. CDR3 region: CASSREAGRETQYF.

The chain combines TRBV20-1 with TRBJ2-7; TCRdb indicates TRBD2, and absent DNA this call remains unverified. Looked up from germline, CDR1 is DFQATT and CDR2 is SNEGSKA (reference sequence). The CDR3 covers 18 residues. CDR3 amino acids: CSARGWTSGRAFTYEQYF.

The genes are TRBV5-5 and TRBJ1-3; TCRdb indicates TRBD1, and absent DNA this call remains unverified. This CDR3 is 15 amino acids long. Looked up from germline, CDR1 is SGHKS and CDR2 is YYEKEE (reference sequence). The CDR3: CASSSLGAARDTIYF.

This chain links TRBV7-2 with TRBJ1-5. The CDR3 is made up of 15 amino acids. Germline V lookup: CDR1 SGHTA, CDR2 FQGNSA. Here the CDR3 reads CASSLFSASNQPQHF.

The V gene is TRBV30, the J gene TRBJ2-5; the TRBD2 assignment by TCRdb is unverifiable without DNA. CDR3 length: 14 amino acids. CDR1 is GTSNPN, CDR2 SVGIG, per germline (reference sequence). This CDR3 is CAWRAAGRRGAQYF.

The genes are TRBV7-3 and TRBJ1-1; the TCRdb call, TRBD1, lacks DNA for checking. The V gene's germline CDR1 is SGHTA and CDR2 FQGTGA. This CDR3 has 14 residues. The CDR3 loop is CASSPNRVGTEAFF. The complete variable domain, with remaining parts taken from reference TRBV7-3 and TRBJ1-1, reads GAGVSQTPSNKVTEKGKYVELRCDPISGHTALYWYRQSLGQGPEFLIYFQGTGAADDSGLPNDRFFAVRPEGSVSTLKIQRTERGDSAVYLCASSPNRVGTEAFFGQGTRLTVV.

CDR3 loop: CASSLRSWERETTDTQYF. This chain links TRBV12-3 or TRBV12-4 with TRBJ2-3; lacking DNA, the TRBD2 call made by TCRdb goes unchecked. The CDR3 has 18 amino acids.

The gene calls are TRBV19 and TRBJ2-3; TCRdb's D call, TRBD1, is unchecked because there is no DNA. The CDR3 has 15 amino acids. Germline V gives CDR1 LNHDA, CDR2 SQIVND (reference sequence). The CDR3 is CATRFWGTGNLVQYF.

CDR3 residues: CSARDPMTSREQYF. V usage is TRBV20-1 and J usage is TRBJ2-7; TCRdb outputs TRBD2, but without DNA this stays unchecked. The length of the CDR3 is 14 residues. The germline V gene encodes CDR1 DFQATT and CDR2 SNEGSKA (reference sequence).

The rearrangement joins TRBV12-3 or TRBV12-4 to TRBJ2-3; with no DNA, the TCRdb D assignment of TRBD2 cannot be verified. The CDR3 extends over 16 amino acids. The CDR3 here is CASSPFPREGSDTQYF.

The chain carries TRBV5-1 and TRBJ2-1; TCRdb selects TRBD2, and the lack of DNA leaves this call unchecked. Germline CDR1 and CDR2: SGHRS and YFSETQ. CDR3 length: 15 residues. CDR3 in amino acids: CASNDGGSNYNEQFF.

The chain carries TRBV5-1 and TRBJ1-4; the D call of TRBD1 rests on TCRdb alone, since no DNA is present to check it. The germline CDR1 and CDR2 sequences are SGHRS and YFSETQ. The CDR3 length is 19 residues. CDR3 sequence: CASSPRDRGSVTTNEKLFF. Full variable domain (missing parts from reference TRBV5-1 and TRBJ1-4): KAGVTQTPRYLIKTRGQQVTLSCSPISGHRSVSWYQQTPGQGLQFLFEYFSETQRNKGNFPGRFSGRQFSNSRSEMNVSTLELGDSALYLCASSPRDRGSVTTNEKLFFGSGTQLSVL.

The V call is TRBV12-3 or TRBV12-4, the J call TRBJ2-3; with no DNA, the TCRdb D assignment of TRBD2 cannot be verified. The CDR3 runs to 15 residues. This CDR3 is CASSTAGGGTDTQYF.

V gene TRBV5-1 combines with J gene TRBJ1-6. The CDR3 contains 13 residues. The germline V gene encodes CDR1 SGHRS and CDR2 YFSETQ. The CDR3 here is CASSPEEGSPLHF.

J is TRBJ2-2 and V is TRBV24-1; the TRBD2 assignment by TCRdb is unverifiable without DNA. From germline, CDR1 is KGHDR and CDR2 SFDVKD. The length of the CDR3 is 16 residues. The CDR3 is CATSDRTSLNTGELFF.